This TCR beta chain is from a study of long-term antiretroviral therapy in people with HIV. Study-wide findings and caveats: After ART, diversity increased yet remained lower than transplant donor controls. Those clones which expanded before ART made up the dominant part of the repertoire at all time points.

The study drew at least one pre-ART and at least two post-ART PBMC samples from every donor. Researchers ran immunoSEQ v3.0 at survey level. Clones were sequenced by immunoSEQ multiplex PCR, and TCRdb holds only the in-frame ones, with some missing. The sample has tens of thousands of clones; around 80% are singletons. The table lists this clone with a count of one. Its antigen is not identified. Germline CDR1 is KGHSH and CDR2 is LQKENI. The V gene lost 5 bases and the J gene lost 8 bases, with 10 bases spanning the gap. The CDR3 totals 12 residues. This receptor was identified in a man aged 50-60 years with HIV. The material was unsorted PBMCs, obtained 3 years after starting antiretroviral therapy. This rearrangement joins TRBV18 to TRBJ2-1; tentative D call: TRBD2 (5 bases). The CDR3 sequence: CASSTLDHEQFF. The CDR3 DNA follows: TGTGCCAGCTCAACACTAGATCATGAGCAGTTCTTC.